This T cell receptor (beta chain) was identified during a study of OX40 agonist ivuxolimab in advanced cancers. The method was immunoSEQ multiplex PCR; TCRdb's version includes in-frame clones alone and lacks a portion of them. The sample has roughly 11,000 clones; over 80% are singletons. This CDR3 has 17 amino acids. Germline CDR1 and CDR2: SGHNT and YYREEE (reference sequence). V lost 6 bases and J lost 2; bases outside the gene matches: 12. Any history of autoimmune disease or systemic immunosuppression disqualified patients. The clonotype comes from an adult with an advanced solid tumor such as melanoma, head and neck, liver or kidney cancer. The specimen comprised CD4+ or CD8+ T cells sorted from blood, sampled in a trial of the OX40 agonist ivuxolimab. V and J are TRBV5-4 and TRBJ2-3; 10 bases map to TRBD2. The chain's CDR3 is CASNLLERGGFTDTQYF. CDR3 nucleotide sequence: TGTGCCAGCAACCTGCTGGAGCGGGGGGGGTTCACAGATACGCAGTATTTT. Combining the CDR3 with reference TRBV5-4 and TRBJ2-3 gives the whole variable domain ETGVTQSPTHLIKTRGQQVTLRCSSQSGHNTVSWYQQALGQGPQFIFQYYREEENGRGNFPPRFSGLQFPNYSSELNVNALELDDSALYLCASNLLERGGFTDTQYFGPGTRLTVL.